One sample yielded the 30 T cell receptor beta chains listed below, sequenced in a study of T cell responses to AZD1222 COVID-19 vaccine. The protocol was immunoSEQ multiplex PCR, while the TCRdb copy is restricted to in-frame clones and leaves out a portion. Of 120,000 or so clones in the sample, 70% to 90% were seen once. Source: peripheral blood, taken on day 0 of AZD1222 vaccination. These receptors came from an adult in good health.

The table lists this clone with a count of one. V usage is TRBV2 and J usage is TRBJ2-1; D unresolved. The CDR3 spans 13 residues. Between the trimmed V and J ends, which lost 7 bases and 9 bases, there was a span of 16 bases. Germline lookup yields CDR1 SNHLY and CDR2 FYNNEI. In DNA form, the CDR3 reads TGTGCCAGCACCACCGGGCCACGGAGTGAGCAGTTCTTC. Translation: CASTTGPRSEQFF.

V gene TRBV7-3 combines with J gene TRBJ1-1; D ambiguous. Germline V CDR1 and CDR2: SGHTA, FQGTGA. The CDR3 is made up of 13 amino acids. V lost 2 bases to trimming and J lost 8 bases, with 12 bases between them. CDR3 bases: TGTGCCAGCAGCTTAGGTAGGAACCTCGAAGCTTTCTTT. Its protein product is CASSLGRNLEAFF.

V usage is TRBV7-2 and J usage is TRBJ2-1; D remains ambiguous. CDR3 length equals 13 residues. Per the germline V gene, CDR1 is SGHTA and CDR2 is FQGNSA. Trimming took 2 bases from V and 5 from J, leaving 7 bases between them. CDR3 nucleotide sequence: TGTGCCAGCAGCTTAATGACACACAATGAGCAGTTCTTC. Translation: CASSLMTHNEQFF. Combining the CDR3 with reference TRBV7-2 and TRBJ2-1 gives the whole variable domain GAGVSQSPSNKVTEKGKDVELRCDPISGHTALYWYRQSLGQGLEFLIYFQGNSAPDKSGLPSDRFSAERTGGSVSTLTIQRTQQEDSAVYLCASSLMTHNEQFFGPGTRLTVL.

The chain combines TRBV10-2 with TRBJ2-3, with D possibly TRBD1 on 5 matching bases. Looked up from germline, CDR1 is WSHSY and CDR2 is SAAADI. The V gene lost 3 bases and the J gene lost 4 bases, with 11 bases spanning the gap. The CDR3 is made up of 14 amino acids. CDR3 protein: CASSDQGRADTQYF. The CDR3 bases are TGCGCCAGCAGTGATCAGGGAAGGGCAGATACGCAGTATTTT.

V and J are TRBV28 and TRBJ1-1, with 7 bases identical to TRBD1. V was clipped by 3 bases and J by 7 bases; unmatched bases: 5. CDR1 and CDR2 from the germline V gene are MDHEN and SYDVKM. The CDR3 has 13 residues. The CDR3 nucleotides are TGTGCCAGCAGTTTGAGGGGGCTGAGTGAAGCTTTCTTT. Translation: CASSLRGLSEAFF.

This chain connects TRBV7-3 to TRBJ2-3, with D possibly being TRBD1 or TRBD2 (5 bases each). This CDR3 comprises 15 residues. Looked up from germline, CDR1 is SGHTA and CDR2 is FQGTGA. V lost 0 bases and J 5 bases, leaving 12 bases between the germline ends. CDR3 in DNA: TGTGCCAGCAGCTTAACTGGGACGGTACGAGATACGCAGTATTTT. Translation gives CASSLTGTVRDTQYF.

The CDR3 reads CASRVAGGSSYEQYF. The CDR3 coding sequence is TGCGCCAGCAGGGTAGCGGGAGGGTCCTCCTACGAGCAGTACTTC. V gene TRBV5-1 combines with J gene TRBJ2-7, with 11 positions matching TRBD2. Germline CDR1 SGHRS, CDR2 YFSETQ. V lost 5 bases, J lost 0 bases, and 4 bases stayed unmatched. This CDR3 region has 15 residues.

The J gene is TRBJ2-1, the V gene TRBV11-3; D may correspond to TRBD1 or TRBD2 (7 bases each). Trimming cost V 4 bases and J 6 bases, with 13 bases left between them. The CDR3 is 14 residues long. The germline gives CDR1 SGHNT, CDR2 YENEEA. CDR3: CASSSGGARNEQFF. The CDR3 DNA sequence: TGTGCCAGCAGCTCAGGGGGGGCCCGCAATGAGCAGTTCTTC.

The chain couples TRBV4-3 to TRBJ1-2; the D gene is possibly TRBD1 (6 bases). Germline V gene sequence: CDR1 LGHNA, CDR2 YSLEER. The CDR3 contains 15 residues. Trimming left V 0 bases short and J 7 bases short, with 15 bases between. Here the CDR3 reads CASSQDRGGLRGYTF. In DNA form, the CDR3 reads TGCGCCAGCAGCCAAGATCGAGGGGGGCTACGTGGCTACACCTTC.

The chain is built from TRBV5-6 and TRBJ2-2, with TRBD2 matching 7 bases. Per the germline V gene, CDR1 is SGHDT and CDR2 is YYEEEE. This CDR3 is built from 16 residues. After removal of 4 bases from V and 8 bases from J, the junction contained 14 bases not matched to a gene. CDR3 DNA sequence: TGTGCCAGCAGCAGAATAGCGGGTCGAGCTACAGGGGAGCTGTTTTTT. Encoded protein: CASSRIAGRATGELFF. Supplemented by reference TRBV5-6 and TRBJ2-2, the full variable domain reads DAGVTQSPTHLIKTRGQQVTLRCSPKSGHDTVSWYQQALGQGPQFIFQYYEEEERQRGNFPDRFSGHQFPNYSSELNVNALLLGDSALYLCASSRIAGRATGELFFGEGSRLTVL.

The J gene is TRBJ1-1, the V gene TRBV18, with TRBD1 matching 10 bases. Per the germline V gene, CDR1 is KGHSH and CDR2 is LQKENI. The CDR3 has 13 residues. The V and J ends lost 4 bases and 7 bases, in that order; junction bases with no gene match: 3. CDR3 amino acids: CASSQDRGNEAFF. The DNA of the CDR3 is TGTGCCAGCTCACAGGACAGGGGGAATGAAGCTTTCTTT.

V and J are TRBV18 and TRBJ1-4; 9 bases match TRBD1. The CDR3 contains 15 residues. From germline, CDR1 is KGHSH and CDR2 LQKENI. Trimming cost V 6 bases and J 5 bases; bases outside gene matches: 7. The CDR3 nucleotides are TGTGCCAGCTCGCCCGGGACAGGGAAGAATGAAAAACTGTTTTTT. This codes for CASSPGTGKNEKLFF.

This chain uses TRBV2 with TRBJ1-1; no reliable D call. Germline-derived CDR1 and CDR2 are SNHLY and FYNNEI. This CDR3 has 12 residues. Trimming pared 4 bases from V and 7 bases from J, leaving 10 bases between. CDR3 in DNA: TGTGCCAGCAGTGTATTTACCAGTGAAGCTTTCTTT. Translating gives CASSVFTSEAFF.

DNA of the CDR3: TGTGCCAGCAGCTCGGCAGGGGGCAACACTGAAGCTTTCTTT. As protein: CASSSAGGNTEAFF. The chain couples TRBV11-3 to TRBJ1-1, with 8 bases matching TRBD1. Germline V gene lookup returns CDR1 SGHNT and CDR2 YENEEA. The CDR3 extends over 14 amino acids. The V gene end was trimmed by 4 bases and the J gene end by 2 bases; junction bases not matched to a gene: 3.

The gene calls are TRBV11-2 and TRBJ1-6, with D tentatively TRBD1 (5 bases). The CDR3 sequence is 16 residues long. V was clipped by 5 bases and J by 4 bases, with 15 bases between them. Germline values: CDR1 SGHAT, CDR2 FQNNGV. CDR3 DNA sequence: TGTGCCAGCAGCCCGGGACGGAGCTTTTATAATTCACCCCTCCACTTT. Its protein is CASSPGRSFYNSPLHF. Drawing the rest from reference TRBV11-2 and TRBJ1-6, the complete variable domain is EAGVAQSPRYKIIEKRQSVAFWCNPISGHATLYWYQQILGQGPKLLIQFQNNGVVDDSQLPKDRFSAERLKGVDSTLKIQPAKLEDSAVYLCASSPGRSFYNSPLHFGNGTRLTVT.

The chain carries TRBV3-1 (or the pseudogene TRBV3-2) and TRBJ1-5; D is unclear. CDR1 is LGHDT and CDR2 is YNNKEL in the germline V gene (reference sequence). This CDR3 is built from 13 residues. Trimming removed 4 bases from V and 2 bases from J, with 6 bases in between. The CDR3 region is CASSRGGNQPQHF. DNA for the CDR3: TGTGCCAGCAGCCGCGGGGGCAATCAGCCCCAGCATTTT.

The V gene is TRBV3-1 (or the pseudogene TRBV3-2), the J gene TRBJ1-1; 11 positions agree with TRBD1. This CDR3 is built from 16 residues. After removal of 4 bases from V and 5 bases from J, the junction contained 9 bases not matched to a gene. CDR1 and CDR2 (germline): LGHDT, YNNKEL (reference sequence). CDR3 nucleotide sequence: TGTGCCAGCAGCCGGGGACAGGGGGGATCATTAACTGAAGCTTTCTTT. It translates to CASSRGQGGSLTEAFF.

This rearrangement joins TRBV27 to TRBJ2-6; possibly TRBD1 or TRBD2 for D (7 bases each). Germline CDR1 and CDR2: MNHEY and SMNVEV (reference sequence). The CDR3 is 17 residues long. V lost 6 bases, J lost 2 bases, and 17 bases lay in between. The CDR3 nucleotides read TGTGCCAGCAGAACTGACAGGGAGGGAACTGGGGCCAACGTCCTGACTTTC. It translates to CASRTDREGTGANVLTF.

The V gene is TRBV11-2, the J gene TRBJ2-7, with 7 bases that match TRBD1. Germline CDR1 SGHAT, CDR2 FQNNGV. This CDR3 spans 13 amino acids. The V and J ends lost 2 bases and 12 bases, in that order; junction bases with no gene match: 10. The CDR3 nucleotides are TGTGCCAGCAGCTTAAGTCGCCAGGGGGTTTGGTACTTC. Protein product: CASSLSRQGVWYF.

The chain has TRBV7-9 and TRBJ1-2; D may be TRBD1 (5 bases). Germline V CDR1 and CDR2: SEHNR, FQNEAQ (reference sequence). V was trimmed by 5 bases and J by 6 bases, leaving 19 bases between them. This CDR3 is built from 15 residues. CDR3 sequence reads: CASSRHRGQGNGYTF. The DNA of the CDR3 is TGTGCCAGCAGCCGCCACCGCGGCCAGGGTAATGGCTACACCTTC.

V gene TRBV6-5 combines with J gene TRBJ2-3, with TRBD2 identical over 9 bases. The length of the CDR3 is 15 residues. V dropped 5 bases and J dropped 5; count of bases not matched to a gene: 8. Per the germline V gene, CDR1 is MNHEY and CDR2 is SVGAGI. The CDR3 DNA reads TGTGCCAGCAGTACCGGGACTAGCTGGATAGATACGCAGTATTTT. As protein: CASSTGTSWIDTQYF.

This chain uses TRBV2 with TRBJ1-1; 7 positions agree with TRBD1. V lost 6 bases to trimming and J lost 1 base; unmatched junction nucleotides: 5. The CDR3 contains 14 residues. Germline CDR1 is SNHLY and CDR2 is FYNNEI. CDR3: CASRGRQGNTEAFF. The CDR3 DNA follows: TGTGCCAGCAGGGGGCGACAGGGGAACACTGAAGCTTTCTTT.

The chain couples TRBV7-3 to TRBJ1-6, with 8 bases that match TRBD1. CDR3 size: 15 residues. Looked up from germline, CDR1 is SGHTA and CDR2 is FQGTGA. The trim removed 5 bases at V and 6 bases at J, leaving 6 bases unmatched. As DNA, the CDR3 is TGTGCCAGCAGCCCTCGGACAGGGATTAATTCACCCCTCCACTTT. Its translation: CASSPRTGINSPLHF.

V and J are TRBV5-1 and TRBJ2-5, with 12 bases lining up with TRBD2. Germline V gives CDR1 SGHRS, CDR2 YFSETQ. The V gene end was trimmed by 4 bases and the J gene end by 5 bases; junction bases not matched to a gene: 12. The CDR3 contains 17 residues. The CDR3 loop is CASSLGLAGPTGETQYF. The CDR3 nucleotides are TGCGCCAGCAGCCTCGGACTAGCGGGACCAACCGGGGAGACCCAGTACTTC.

The rearrangement joins TRBV6-5 to TRBJ2-7, with 12 bases fitting TRBD2. CDR1 is MNHEY, CDR2 SVGAGI, per germline. The CDR3 runs to 15 residues. V was pared by 5 bases and J by 4 bases, with 6 bases of the junction left unmatched. CDR3 region: CASSQTSGSIYEQYF. DNA of the CDR3: TGTGCCAGCAGTCAGACTAGCGGGAGCATATACGAGCAGTACTTC.

The chain employs TRBV27 and TRBJ2-7, with a tentative D call TRBD1 (5 bases). The germline CDR1 and CDR2 sequences are MNHEY and SMNVEV (reference sequence). CDR3 length: 13 amino acids. Between the trimmed V and J ends, which lost 1 base and 5 bases, there was a span of 9 bases. CDR3 nucleotide sequence: TGTGCCAGCAGTTTATGGGGCAGGGACGAGCAGTACTTC. It codes for CASSLWGRDEQYF.

The chain employs TRBV19 and TRBJ2-7, with D possibly matching TRBD1 (6 bases). Trimming left V 4 bases short and J 2 bases short, with 12 bases between. The CDR3 extends over 14 amino acids. Germline V gives CDR1 LNHDA, CDR2 SQIVND (reference sequence). The CDR3 region is CASSRPGEAYEQYF. The CDR3 coding sequence is TGTGCCAGTAGTAGACCAGGGGAAGCCTACGAGCAGTACTTC. Together with reference TRBV19 and TRBJ2-7, the CDR3 gives the full variable domain: DGGITQSPKYLFRKEGQNVTLSCEQNLNHDAMYWYRQDPGQGLRLIYYSQIVNDFQKGDIAEGYSVSREKKESFPLTVTSAQKNPTAFYLCASSRPGEAYEQYFGPGTRLTVT.

This clone was seen a handful of times. The chain links TRBV5-1 to TRBJ2-7; a possible D gene is TRBD2 (5 bases). Germline CDR1 is SGHRS and CDR2 is YFSETQ. V shed 0 bases and J shed 3 bases, with 16 bases lying between them. This CDR3 contains 16 residues. The CDR3 DNA reads as TGCGCCAGCAGCTTGGCCGTCTCGGGGATCATCTACGAGCAGTACTTC. This translates into CASSLAVSGIIYEQYF.

This clone was observed once. The V gene is TRBV9, the J gene TRBJ1-2; unclear D gene. CDR1 and CDR2 from the germline V gene are SGDLS and YYNGEE. There are 15 residues in the CDR3. V gave up 4 bases and J gave up 0 bases, with 13 bases separating them. Here the CDR3 reads CASSRDGMTNYGYTF. CDR3 nucleotide sequence: TGTGCCAGCAGCCGCGACGGGATGACTAACTATGGCTACACCTTC.

This clone was picked up a small number of times. The gene calls are TRBV14 and TRBJ2-7, with D tentatively TRBD1 (5 bases). The CDR3 runs 13 residues. In germline, CDR1 is SGHDN, CDR2 FVKESK. The germline V and J ends were trimmed by 3 bases and 2 bases, with 8 bases remaining between them. CDR3 sequence reads: CASSQAGTYEQYF. The DNA for the CDR3 is TGTGCCAGCAGCCAGGCAGGGACCTACGAGCAGTACTTC.